This T cell receptor (beta chain) is from a study of blood T cell repertoires in COVID-19. Germline trimming cut 3 bases from V and 3 bases from J; bases unmatched to any gene: 4. The V gene's germline CDR1 is KGHSH and CDR2 LQKENI. This CDR3 contains 14 residues. The repertoire was sequenced with immunoSEQ multiplex PCR; TCRdb's copy has only in-frame clones and lacks some. The repertoire has tens of thousands of clones, around four fifths of them found once; the top ten carry approximately 15%. J is TRBJ2-7 and V is TRBV18; 8 bases match TRBD1. The specimen was peripheral blood. The clonotype originates from a human donor in a cohort sampled during active COVID-19. For the CDR3, the DNA is TGTGCCAGCTCACCTTTCGACAGGGGCTACGAGCAGTACTTC. Its translation is CASSPFDRGYEQYF.